The 9 T cell receptor beta chains in this list originate from one sample, sequenced in a study of cytomegalovirus exposure and HLA in healthy donors. The PCR ran on 60 Vbeta and 13 Jbeta primers. Method: immunoSEQ multiplex PCR; TCRdb's copy keeps in-frame clones and lacks some. The top ten clones hold over 4% of a sample with some 100,000 clones, 75% to 85% of them seen once. Sequencing was performed on PBMCs. The receptors originated from a female donor in good health and CMV-seropositive.

This clone was seen a few times. The chain couples TRBV27 to TRBJ1-5; D unclear. The V gene lost 5 bases and the J gene lost 3 bases, with 8 bases spanning the gap. Germline assignment: CDR1 MNHEY and CDR2 SMNVEV (reference sequence). This CDR3 is 13 amino acids long. The CDR3 DNA follows: TGTGCCAGCAGTCCCCGCGTCAATCAGCCCCAGCATTTT. Its protein product is CASSPRVNQPQHF.

This chain connects TRBV7-8 to TRBJ2-5, with D maybe TRBD2 (5 bases). With 6 bases removed from V and 5 bases from J, the gap between germline ends came to 19 bases. The CDR3 is 15 residues long. Looked up from germline, CDR1 is SGHVS and CDR2 is FQNEAQ. The CDR3 DNA sequence: TGTGCCAGCAGGGACGGCAGAGGGTCGGTGGAGACCCAGTACTTC. Its translation: CASRDGRGSVETQYF.

The V and J genes are TRBV7-5 and TRBJ1-1. TRBV7-5 is termed a pseudogene. The CDR3 has 18 amino acids. The CDR3 is CVRSLALPRGGKGCEAFF. Written as DNA, the CDR3 is TGTGTCAGAAGCTTAGCGCTCCCGAGGGGCGGGAAAGGCTGTGAAGCTTTCTTT.

Notes on this clone: One junction end does not reproduce the germline sequence, and a read error may be involved. J is TRBJ1-4 and V is TRBV7-9, with TRBD1 identical over 9 bases. This CDR3 comprises 14 residues. Germline lookup yields CDR1 SEHNR and CDR2 FQNEAQ (reference sequence). The chain's CDR3 is CSSSMGQGGEKLFF. The CDR3, as DNA: TGTTCCAGCAGTATGGGACAGGGAGGAGAAAAACTGTTTTTT.

The rearrangement joins TRBV4-2 to TRBJ2-2; 9 nucleotides match TRBD2. V was clipped by 0 bases and J by 7 bases; unmatched bases: 9. This CDR3 region has 17 residues. Per germline, CDR1 LGHNA and CDR2 YNFKEQ. The DNA of the CDR3 is TGTGCCAGCAGCCAAGATCTAGGGACTAGCAATGGCGGGGAGCTGTTTTTT. This gives the protein CASSQDLGTSNGGELFF.

This clone has a single count. This chain links TRBV12-5 with TRBJ2-3; a weak D match, TRBD1 (6 bases). This CDR3 is 18 amino acids long. V shed 0 bases and J shed 0 bases, with 16 bases lying between them. Germline CDR1 LGHNT, CDR2 FRNRAP. CDR3 in DNA: TGTGCTAGTGGTTTGGTTCCCAAGGGGGAGACTAGCACAGATACGCAGTATTTT. Protein product: CASGLVPKGETSTDTQYF. Drawing the rest from reference TRBV12-5 and TRBJ2-3, the complete variable domain is DARVTQTPRHKVTEMGQEVTMRCQPILGHNTVFWYRQTMMQGLELLAYFRNRAPLDDSGMPKDRFSAEMPDATLATLKIQPSEPRDSAVYFCASGLVPKGETSTDTQYFGPGTRLTVL.

J is TRBJ1-5 and V is TRBV6-6, with D perhaps TRBD1 (6 bases). V was trimmed by 8 bases and J by 12 bases, leaving 20 bases between them. The V gene's germline CDR1 is MNHNY and CDR2 SVGAGI (reference sequence). The CDR3 totals 13 residues. CDR3 DNA sequence: TGTGCCAGCGAGACAGGTCAGAGGGCGGGCCAGCATTTT. It codes for CASETGQRAGQHF.

CDR3 in amino acids: CASSLAGGRSEAFF. The CDR3 nucleotides read TGCGCCAGCAGCCTCGCAGGGGGAAGGAGTGAAGCTTTCTTT. The rearrangement links TRBV4-1 to TRBJ1-1, with 7 bases aligning to TRBD1. Losses at the gene ends were 4 bases for V and 7 bases for J; bases not matched to a gene: 9. This CDR3 is built from 14 residues. Germline V lookup: CDR1 MGHRA, CDR2 YSYEKL.

The CDR3 region is CASSSLYSNQPQHF. CDR3 sequence (DNA): TGTGCCAGCAGTTCCTTGTATAGCAATCAGCCCCAGCATTTT. The rearrangement uses TRBV6-6 and TRBJ1-5; no clear D. V lost 4 bases to trimming and J lost 0 bases, with 7 bases between them. Per the germline V gene, CDR1 is MNHNY and CDR2 is SVGAGI (reference sequence). The CDR3 covers 14 residues.